Following are 13 T cell receptor beta chains from one sample sequenced in a study of blood T cell repertoires in COVID-19. Sequenced by immunoSEQ multiplex PCR; TCRdb stores in-frame clones only, minus some. Of just over 300,000 clones listed, roughly nine tenths were seen once; the top ten hold roughly 1.9%. Sequenced sample: peripheral blood. The receptor set was obtained from a woman in her 30s with COVID-19, enrolled during active disease.

The rearrangement uses TRBV7-9 and TRBJ1-2, with D possibly matching TRBD1 (5 bases). Between the trimmed V and J ends, which lost 5 bases and 7 bases, there was a span of 17 bases. CDR1 and CDR2 (germline): SEHNR, FQNEAQ (reference sequence). This CDR3 is 14 amino acids long. The CDR3 region has the DNA TGTGCCAGCAGCCCCGGCGGGGGATTTGGTGGCTACACCTTC. This encodes CASSPGGGFGGYTF.

The V call is TRBV6-5, the J call TRBJ1-2, with TRBD1 as a possible D gene (5 bases). The germline V gene has CDR1 MNHEY and CDR2 SVGAGI. This CDR3 contains 15 residues. Trimming stripped 6 bases from V and 2 bases from J, with 16 bases between. CDR3: CASSQPGRVNYGYTF. Written as DNA, the CDR3 is TGTGCCAGCAGCCAACCGGGCAGGGTAAACTATGGCTACACCTTC.

The V and J genes are TRBV6-5 and TRBJ1-1, with no clear D. The V end lost 5 bases, the J end lost 1 base, and 11 bases lay between the germline ends. The CDR3 totals 14 residues. The germline gives CDR1 MNHEY, CDR2 SVGAGI. The DNA of the CDR3 is TGTGCCAGCAGTCCCCAGCGGACGAACACTGAAGCTTTCTTT. It encodes CASSPQRTNTEAFF.

The chain uses TRBV7-8 and TRBJ2-5, with D possibly matching TRBD2 (7 bases). This CDR3 is built from 16 residues. V lost 1 base and J 2 bases, leaving 14 bases between the germline ends. The germline V gene encodes CDR1 SGHVS and CDR2 FQNEAQ. The CDR3 region is CASSLVGGGVQETQYF. CDR3 nucleotides: TGTGCCAGCAGCTTAGTCGGAGGGGGGGTACAAGAGACCCAGTACTTC. The full variable domain, completed using reference TRBV7-8 and TRBJ2-5, is GAGVSQSPRYKVAKRGQDVALRCDPISGHVSLFWYQQALGQGPEFLTYFQNEAQLDKSGLPSDRFFAERPEGSVSTLKIQRTQQEDSAVYLCASSLVGGGVQETQYFGPGTRLLVL.

This chain links TRBV28 with TRBJ1-2; the D gene is possibly TRBD1 (6 bases). The CDR3 sequence is 14 residues long. V gave up 6 bases and J gave up 4 bases, with 15 bases separating them. Germline V gives CDR1 MDHEN, CDR2 SYDVKM. CDR3 protein: CASRNRVLGYGYTF. The CDR3 DNA sequence: TGTGCCAGCAGGAACAGGGTATTAGGCTATGGCTACACCTTC.

The chain is built from TRBV2 and TRBJ1-1; D is unclear. CDR3 length: 12 amino acids. From germline, CDR1 is SNHLY and CDR2 FYNNEI. Trimming cost V 8 bases and J 2 bases, with 9 bases left between them. The CDR3 region has the DNA TGTGCCAGCCTTTCTTTCAACACTGAAGCTTTCTTT. Encoded protein: CASLSFNTEAFF.

The V gene is TRBV27, the J gene TRBJ2-2; 9 bases match TRBD2. Germline CDR1 and CDR2: MNHEY and SMNVEV (reference sequence). CDR3 size: 15 residues. J gave up 6 bases and V 2 bases, and 4 bases lay outside the gene matches. The CDR3 reads CASSLAGGYAGELFF. The CDR3 coding sequence is TGTGCCAGCAGTTTAGCGGGGGGGTACGCCGGGGAGCTGTTTTTT.

The chain recombines TRBV11-3 with TRBJ1-1; no reliable D call. The CDR3 is 13 amino acids. Trimming removed 1 base at V and 5 bases at J, with 8 bases between. Germline assignment: CDR1 SGHNT and CDR2 YENEEA. The CDR3 DNA reads TGTGCCAGCAGCTTAGGGCGGGGAACTGAAGCTTTCTTT. Its translation is CASSLGRGTEAFF.

The chain couples TRBV2 to TRBJ2-6, with D unresolved. Between the trimmed V and J ends, which lost 6 bases and 0 bases, there was a span of 9 bases. The V gene's germline CDR1 is SNHLY and CDR2 FYNNEI. The CDR3 runs 15 residues. In DNA, the CDR3 is TGTGCCAGCAGCCGCGCAATCTCTGGGGCCAACGTCCTGACTTTC. Amino acids: CASSRAISGANVLTF.

The chain joins TRBV7-4 to TRBJ1-5; D gene ambiguous. CDR3 size: 17 residues. Trimming removed 4 bases from V and 5 bases from J, with 21 bases in between. CDR1 SGHVT and CDR2 SQSDAQ come from the germline V gene. CDR3 in amino acids: CASSSGKARRGDQPQHF. DNA of the CDR3: TGTGCCAGCAGCTCGGGTAAGGCGAGGCGGGGTGATCAGCCCCAGCATTTT.

The genes are TRBV4-2 and TRBJ2-1; TRBD2 matches 8 bases. The CDR3 runs 17 residues. The germline CDR1 and CDR2 sequences are LGHNA and YNFKEQ. The V and J ends lost 0 bases and 6 bases, in that order; junction bases with no gene match: 10. In DNA form, the CDR3 reads TGTGCCAGCAGCCAAGATGGTCGGGGGGGGACTGGCAATGAGCAGTTCTTC. Protein product: CASSQDGRGGTGNEQFF.

The chain couples TRBV3-1 (or the pseudogene TRBV3-2) to TRBJ2-3; unclear D gene. The CDR3 runs to 15 residues. Germline CDR1 LGHDT, CDR2 YNNKEL (reference sequence). Trimming removed 3 bases at V and 5 bases at J, with 15 bases between. CDR3 in amino acids: CASSHSERYLDTQYF. CDR3 nucleotides: TGTGCCAGCAGCCACTCAGAAAGATATCTAGATACGCAGTATTTT.

This chain links TRBV9 with TRBJ2-3; 10 positions match TRBD2. Losses at the gene ends were 0 bases for V and 2 bases for J; bases not matched to a gene: 6. This CDR3 is 17 amino acids long. Germline CDR1 and CDR2: SGDLS and YYNGEE. The CDR3 is CASSVGLAGGFTDTQYF. DNA of the CDR3: TGTGCCAGCAGCGTAGGATTAGCGGGGGGCTTCACAGATACGCAGTATTTT.